What follows are 14 T cell receptor beta chains derived from one specimen sequenced in a study of ipilimumab plus nivolumab after autologous stem cell transplantation. Clones were read by immunoSEQ multiplex PCR, and TCRdb kept only the in-frame ones, dropping some. The data hold fewer than 15,000 clones, with roughly 70% observed a single time. Sequenced material: PBMCs, taken in a trial of ipilimumab plus nivolumab as post-transplant consolidation. Receptor source: a male donor with multiple myeloma.

J is TRBJ2-7 and V is TRBV18, with 7 bases matching TRBD1. The CDR3 is made up of 15 amino acids. Looked up from germline, CDR1 is KGHSH and CDR2 is LQKENI. With V trimmed by 3 bases and J by 1 base, 6 bases remained unmatched. The CDR3 DNA is TGTGCCAGCTCACCTGGGACAGAGATATCCTACGAGCAGTACTTC. Encoded protein: CASSPGTEISYEQYF.

V usage is TRBV27 and J usage is TRBJ1-2, with D perhaps matching TRBD1 (6 bases). The CDR3 contains 15 residues. Trimming took off 5 bases at V and 4 bases at J, with 17 bases between the two ends. Looked up from germline, CDR1 is MNHEY and CDR2 is SMNVEV (reference sequence). CDR3 DNA: TGTGCCAGCAGTCCTTGGGGGGGCGCAGGCTATGGCTACACCTTC. This translates into CASSPWGGAGYGYTF.

The V call is TRBV7-9, the J call TRBJ1-2, with 11 bases fitting TRBD1. V lost 5 bases, J lost 1 base, and 3 bases stayed unmatched. In germline, CDR1 is SEHNR, CDR2 FQNEAQ (reference sequence). CDR3 length: 15 residues. The CDR3 DNA follows: TGTGCCAGCAGCCCGGGACAGGGGGATAACTATGGCTACACCTTC. This gives the protein CASSPGQGDNYGYTF. Based on the CDR3 plus reference TRBV7-9 and TRBJ1-2, the full variable domain is DTGVSQNPRHKITKRGQNVTFRCDPISEHNRLYWYRQTLGQGPEFLTYFQNEAQLEKSRLLSDRFSAERPKGSFSTLEIQRTEQGDSAMYLCASSPGQGDNYGYTFGSGTRLTVV.

The gene calls are TRBV28 and TRBJ1-2; 10 bases are shared with TRBD1. Germline V gene lookup returns CDR1 MDHEN and CDR2 SYDVKM. This CDR3 is built from 13 residues. J gave up 8 bases and V 6 bases, and 6 bases lay outside the gene matches. The CDR3 region has the DNA TGTGCCAGCAGGAGCGGGACAGGGGACGGCTACACCTTC. It yields the protein CASRSGTGDGYTF.

In its sample, this clone ranks as medium-sized. The chain has TRBV27 and TRBJ1-2; tentatively, D is TRBD1 (6 bases). This CDR3 has 11 residues. Germline values: CDR1 MNHEY, CDR2 SMNVEV (reference sequence). Deletions cut 6 bases from V and 11 bases from J, with 13 bases between. The CDR3 is CASRAGVGYTF. The CDR3 DNA sequence: TGTGCCAGCAGGGCAGGGGTGGGGTACACCTTC.

The J gene is TRBJ2-7, the V gene TRBV27, with 10 bases matching TRBD1. The CDR3 is 15 amino acids. V dropped 6 bases and J dropped 4; count of bases not matched to a gene: 9. Germline values: CDR1 MNHEY, CDR2 SMNVEV (reference sequence). CDR3 sequence (DNA): TGTGCCAGCAGCAGACAGGGGGCGTCTTGGTACGAGCAGTACTTC. Translated: CASSRQGASWYEQYF.

V usage is TRBV29-1 and J usage is TRBJ2-1, with D possibly being TRBD1 (6 bases). Per the germline V gene, CDR1 is SQVTM and CDR2 is ANQGSEA. The V end was cut by 8 bases, the J end by 8 bases, with 13 bases between. The CDR3 covers 11 residues. The CDR3 sequence: CSTRKGDEQFF. The DNA for the CDR3 is TGCAGCACACGAAAGGGGGATGAGCAGTTCTTC.

This chain connects TRBV4-2 to TRBJ2-7; D unclear. Trimming removed 2 bases at V and 5 bases at J, with 13 bases between. The CDR3 has 14 residues. Germline values: CDR1 LGHNA, CDR2 YNFKEQ. The CDR3 sequence is CASSQQGPRNEQYF. The DNA of the CDR3 is TGTGCCAGCAGCCAACAAGGCCCGAGGAACGAGCAGTACTTC.

This clone was recorded a few times. The chain links TRBV10-3 to TRBJ1-5; D perhaps matches TRBD1 (5 bases). CDR3 length equals 13 residues. Per the germline V gene, CDR1 is ENHRY and CDR2 is SYGVKD. V was trimmed by 8 bases and J by 2 bases, leaving 10 bases between them. The DNA of the CDR3 is TGTGCCATCGGGGGAGACGGCAATCAGCCCCAGCATTTT. Translated: CAIGGDGNQPQHF.

The chain employs TRBV19 and TRBJ1-2; D gene unclear. The CDR3 is 14 residues long. V gave up 8 bases and J gave up 0 bases, with 13 bases separating them. The germline CDR1 and CDR2 sequences are LNHDA and SQIVND (reference sequence). The CDR3 here is CASEGRGTNYGYTF. The CDR3 DNA sequence: TGTGCCAGTGAAGGACGGGGAACTAACTATGGCTACACCTTC.

The rearrangement joins TRBV28 to TRBJ1-1; D gene ambiguous. Trimming stripped 7 bases from V and 1 base from J, with 10 bases between. Looked up from germline, CDR1 is MDHEN and CDR2 is SYDVKM. The CDR3 extends over 13 amino acids. The CDR3 is CASTPTRNTEAFF. The CDR3 DNA follows: TGTGCCAGCACCCCCACGAGGAACACTGAAGCTTTCTTT.

V usage is TRBV5-1 and J usage is TRBJ2-1; 7 nucleotides agree with TRBD2. Germline V gene sequence: CDR1 SGHRS, CDR2 YFSETQ. The CDR3 sequence is 13 residues long. V was pared by 4 bases and J by 2 bases, with 0 bases of the junction left unmatched. DNA of the CDR3: TGCGCCAGCAGCGGGGGGGCCTACAATGAGCAGTTCTTC. It is translated as CASSGGAYNEQFF.

The V call is TRBV13, the J call TRBJ1-4, with no clear D. Per germline, CDR1 PRHDT and CDR2 FYEKMQ (reference sequence). CDR3 length equals 15 residues. V gave up 2 bases and J gave up 7 bases, with 14 bases separating them. CDR3 in amino acids: CASSLRGRAGEKLFF. CDR3 coding DNA: TGTGCCAGCAGCTTACGGGGTAGAGCGGGTGAAAAACTGTTTTTT.

The V gene is TRBV20-1, the J gene TRBJ2-5, with D uncertain. V was cut by 2 bases and J by 2 bases, with 0 bases left in between. The CDR3 totals 10 residues. Germline V gene sequence: CDR1 DFQATT, CDR2 SNEGSKA (reference sequence). This chain's CDR3 is CSARQETQYF. The CDR3 bases are TGCAGTGCTAGACAAGAGACCCAGTACTTC.